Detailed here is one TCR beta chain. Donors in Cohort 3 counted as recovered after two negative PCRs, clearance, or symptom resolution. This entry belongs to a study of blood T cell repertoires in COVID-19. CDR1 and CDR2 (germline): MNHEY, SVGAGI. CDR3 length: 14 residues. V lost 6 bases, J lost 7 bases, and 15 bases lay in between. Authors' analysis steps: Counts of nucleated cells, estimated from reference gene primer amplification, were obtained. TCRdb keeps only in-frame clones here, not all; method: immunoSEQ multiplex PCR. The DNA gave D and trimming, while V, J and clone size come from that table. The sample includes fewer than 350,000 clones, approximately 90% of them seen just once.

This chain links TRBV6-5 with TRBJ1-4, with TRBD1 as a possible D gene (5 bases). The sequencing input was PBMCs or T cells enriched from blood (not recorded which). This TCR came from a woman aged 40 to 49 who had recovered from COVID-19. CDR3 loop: CASSLDRDGEKLFF. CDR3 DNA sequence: TGTGCCAGCAGCCTCGACAGAGATGGTGAAAAACTGTTTTTT.